This is a list of T cell receptor beta chains from one sample in a study of CD8+CD57+ T cells in acquired aplastic anemia. Via MiXCR, TCRdb re-called the reads, giving one row per CDR3 protein. This sample has roughly 260,000 distinct CDR3 sequences, with about 44% found just once. Specimen: sorted CD4+, CD8+, or CD8+CD57+ T cells (not recorded which) from PBMCs. The receptor source for this set is a human donor with aplastic anemia. CDR3s leave out the opening cysteine and the closing phenylalanine or tryptophan. Each record gives: J gene, CDR3 length, clone size, V gene, D gene, CDR3 protein. A D gene is named only where the DNA matches it firmly. For some rows the clone size is stated as once, few or many, or as a class when expanded; others skip it.

j_gene: TRBJ1-6
len: 13
abundance: few
v_gene: TRBV5-1
d_gene: -
CDR3aa: ASSLSGHGNSPLH

j_gene: TRBJ1-4
len: 12
abundance: -
v_gene: TRBV7-6
d_gene: TRBD1
CDR3aa: ASSSTGFYEKLF

j_gene: TRBJ1-1
len: 13
abundance: -
v_gene: TRBV7-2
d_gene: TRBD1
CDR3aa: ASSRDSRLVPVAF

j_gene: TRBJ2-7
len: 12
abundance: -
v_gene: TRBV11-2
d_gene: -
CDR3aa: ASSLEASSYGQY

j_gene: TRBJ2-5
len: 12
abundance: many
v_gene: TRBV13
d_gene: TRBD2
CDR3aa: ASSLLAGGETQY

j_gene: TRBJ2-5
len: 16
abundance: -
v_gene: TRBV28
d_gene: TRBD1
CDR3aa: ASSSIRQGKSYQETQY

j_gene: TRBJ2-3
len: 13
abundance: many
v_gene: TRBV2
d_gene: TRBD2
CDR3aa: ASRASGPSTDTQY

j_gene: TRBJ2-1
len: 11
abundance: -
v_gene: TRBV12-3/TRBV12-4
d_gene: -
CDR3aa: ASSFRGVDEQF

j_gene: TRBJ1-1
len: 12
abundance: -
v_gene: TRBV12-3/TRBV12-4
d_gene: TRBD1
CDR3aa: ASSPRQGFTEAF

j_gene: TRBJ2-2
len: 14
abundance: -
v_gene: TRBV11-2
d_gene: TRBD1
CDR3aa: ASSFSRGPVTGELF

j_gene: TRBJ2-1
len: 10
abundance: many
v_gene: TRBV20-1
d_gene: -
CDR3aa: SASESSSEQF

j_gene: TRBJ2-3
len: 15
abundance: many
v_gene: TRBV9
d_gene: TRBD1
CDR3aa: ASSVVEFRGSTDTQY

j_gene: TRBJ2-1
len: 12
abundance: -
v_gene: TRBV10-3
d_gene: TRBD2
CDR3aa: AINSGGAHNEQF

j_gene: TRBJ1-2
len: 11
abundance: -
v_gene: TRBV6-5
d_gene: -
CDR3aa: ASSSISDYGHT

j_gene: TRBJ1-2
len: 9
abundance: few
v_gene: TRBV2
d_gene: -
CDR3aa: ASDSFYGYT

j_gene: TRBJ2-7
len: 13
abundance: -
v_gene: TRBV5-8
d_gene: -
CDR3aa: ASSLGVRPLYEQY

j_gene: TRBJ2-7
len: 14
abundance: -
v_gene: TRBV5-1
d_gene: TRBD2
CDR3aa: ASSISLAGASYEQY

j_gene: TRBJ1-5
len: 13
abundance: few
v_gene: TRBV20-1
d_gene: -
CDR3aa: SAPGPDYPNQPQH

j_gene: TRBJ1-6
len: 11
abundance: few
v_gene: TRBV29-1
d_gene: -
CDR3aa: SVGQDADSPLH

j_gene: TRBJ2-1
len: 11
abundance: many
v_gene: TRBV19
d_gene: TRBD1
CDR3aa: ASSGTGYNEQF

j_gene: TRBJ1-4
len: 13
abundance: -
v_gene: TRBV4-1
d_gene: -
CDR3aa: ASSPIGQTNEKLF

j_gene: TRBJ2-1
len: 13
abundance: many
v_gene: TRBV19
d_gene: TRBD2
CDR3aa: ASSAGLEPYNEQF

j_gene: TRBJ2-1
len: 15
abundance: many
v_gene: TRBV7-2
d_gene: TRBD2
CDR3aa: ASSWTSGGTSYNEQF

j_gene: TRBJ1-1
len: 13
abundance: -
v_gene: TRBV7-9
d_gene: -
CDR3aa: ATQLNSVAGTEAF

j_gene: TRBJ1-5
len: 12
abundance: many
v_gene: TRBV10-2
d_gene: TRBD1
CDR3aa: ASSTDRESGPQH

j_gene: TRBJ1-1
len: 12
abundance: -
v_gene: TRBV9
d_gene: -
CDR3aa: ASSPGDQNTEAF

j_gene: TRBJ2-1
len: 14
abundance: -
v_gene: TRBV12-3/TRBV12-4
d_gene: TRBD2
CDR3aa: ASSRLAGGFRNEQL

j_gene: TRBJ1-5
len: 13
abundance: -
v_gene: TRBV7-6
d_gene: -
CDR3aa: ASSLEAYSNQPQH

j_gene: TRBJ1-1
len: 11
abundance: many
v_gene: TRBV16
d_gene: -
CDR3aa: ASSQWGNTEAF

j_gene: TRBJ2-7
len: 15
abundance: many
v_gene: TRBV7-8
d_gene: TRBD1
CDR3aa: ASSPGQGELSSYEQY

j_gene: TRBJ2-7
len: 15
abundance: -
v_gene: TRBV7-6
d_gene: TRBD2
CDR3aa: ASTPRGAGGRGSEQY

j_gene: TRBJ2-1
len: 12
abundance: many
v_gene: TRBV6-5
d_gene: TRBD1
CDR3aa: ASRTGTGGNEQF

j_gene: TRBJ1-6
len: 17
abundance: -
v_gene: TRBV20-1
d_gene: TRBD1
CDR3aa: SARAFDFLTGTDSSPLH

j_gene: TRBJ2-7
len: 11
abundance: -
v_gene: TRBV25-1
d_gene: -
CDR3aa: ASSAPALYEQY

j_gene: TRBJ1-5
len: 13
abundance: few
v_gene: TRBV19
d_gene: -
CDR3aa: ASSTHYTGNQPQH

j_gene: TRBJ2-6
len: 17
abundance: many
v_gene: TRBV11-2
d_gene: -
CDR3aa: ASSLDGRLRGSGANVLT

j_gene: TRBJ2-5
len: 13
abundance: once
v_gene: TRBV24-1
d_gene: TRBD1
CDR3aa: ATSYGDRVKETQY

j_gene: TRBJ2-5
len: 12
abundance: -
v_gene: TRBV20-1
d_gene: TRBD1
CDR3aa: SASAGTGSETQY

j_gene: TRBJ2-1
len: 12
abundance: few
v_gene: TRBV27
d_gene: TRBD2
CDR3aa: ASSSRLAGAETF

j_gene: TRBJ1-1
len: 12
abundance: many
v_gene: TRBV7-9
d_gene: -
CDR3aa: ASSLVRGNTEAF

j_gene: TRBJ2-5
len: 12
abundance: -
v_gene: TRBV2
d_gene: -
CDR3aa: ASGGPTKKETQY

j_gene: TRBJ2-3
len: 16
abundance: -
v_gene: TRBV3-1
d_gene: TRBD2
CDR3aa: ASSQEGEGLAVTDTQY

j_gene: TRBJ2-7
len: 12
abundance: -
v_gene: TRBV6-1
d_gene: TRBD1
CDR3aa: ASSEWDSSYEQY

j_gene: TRBJ2-7
len: 11
abundance: many
v_gene: TRBV20-1
d_gene: -
CDR3aa: SARVAEPLEQY

j_gene: TRBJ2-7
len: 13
abundance: few
v_gene: TRBV6-1
d_gene: TRBD1
CDR3aa: ASSEGGQGMYEQY

j_gene: TRBJ1-1
len: 12
abundance: -
v_gene: TRBV29-1
d_gene: -
CDR3aa: SVGGGIFNTEAF

j_gene: TRBJ1-2
len: 11
abundance: once
v_gene: TRBV10-3
d_gene: -
CDR3aa: AISDGTYYGYT

j_gene: TRBJ2-1
len: 14
abundance: -
v_gene: TRBV4-2
d_gene: -
CDR3aa: ASSQDEGTSHNEQS

j_gene: TRBJ1-2
len: 13
abundance: once
v_gene: TRBV7-3
d_gene: -
CDR3aa: ASSPWGAEDDGYT

j_gene: TRBJ2-7
len: 12
abundance: many
v_gene: TRBV19
d_gene: TRBD1
CDR3aa: ASRVRDRVGEQY

j_gene: TRBJ1-1
len: 15
abundance: few
v_gene: TRBV5-4
d_gene: TRBD1
CDR3aa: ASSSKTRQGLNTEAF

j_gene: TRBJ1-1
len: 12
abundance: many
v_gene: TRBV6-6
d_gene: -
CDR3aa: ASSYSQGRSEAF

j_gene: TRBJ2-7
len: 14
abundance: -
v_gene: TRBV7-2
d_gene: TRBD1
CDR3aa: ASSQCRGQGNYEQY

j_gene: TRBJ2-1
len: 13
abundance: -
v_gene: TRBV24-1
d_gene: TRBD2
CDR3aa: ATSDSVAGLNEQF

j_gene: TRBJ1-1
len: 12
abundance: few
v_gene: TRBV6-5
d_gene: -
CDR3aa: ASSYRAFDTEAF

j_gene: TRBJ1-1
len: 10
abundance: once
v_gene: TRBV9
d_gene: -
CDR3aa: ASSALGRRAF

j_gene: TRBJ2-1
len: 12
abundance: many
v_gene: TRBV20-1
d_gene: TRBD2
CDR3aa: SAETSGGLFEQF

j_gene: TRBJ2-3
len: 11
abundance: many
v_gene: TRBV14
d_gene: -
CDR3aa: ASSLNGGNTQY

j_gene: TRBJ2-3
len: 14
abundance: -
v_gene: TRBV20-1
d_gene: TRBD1
CDR3aa: SAREGQGDSTDTQY

j_gene: TRBJ2-7
len: 9
abundance: -
v_gene: TRBV20-1
d_gene: TRBD1
CDR3aa: SATTGVWQY